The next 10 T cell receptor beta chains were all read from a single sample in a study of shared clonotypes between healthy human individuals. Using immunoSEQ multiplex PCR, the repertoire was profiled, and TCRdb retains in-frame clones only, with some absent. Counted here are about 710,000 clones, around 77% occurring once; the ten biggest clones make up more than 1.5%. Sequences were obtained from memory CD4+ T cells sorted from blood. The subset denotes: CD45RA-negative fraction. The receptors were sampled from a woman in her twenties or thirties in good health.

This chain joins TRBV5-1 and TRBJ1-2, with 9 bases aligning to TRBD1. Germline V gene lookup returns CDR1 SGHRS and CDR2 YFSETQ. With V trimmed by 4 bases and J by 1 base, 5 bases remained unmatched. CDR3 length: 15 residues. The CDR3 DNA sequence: TGCGCCAGCAGCCTGGGACAGGGAGGTAACTATGGCTACACCTTC. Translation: CASSLGQGGNYGYTF.

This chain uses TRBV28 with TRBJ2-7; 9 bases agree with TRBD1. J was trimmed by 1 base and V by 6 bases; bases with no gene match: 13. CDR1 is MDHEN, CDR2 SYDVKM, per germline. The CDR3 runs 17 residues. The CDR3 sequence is CASRGGTGLRRSYEQYF. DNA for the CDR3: TGTGCCAGCAGGGGAGGGACAGGGCTTCGAAGGTCCTACGAGCAGTACTTC.

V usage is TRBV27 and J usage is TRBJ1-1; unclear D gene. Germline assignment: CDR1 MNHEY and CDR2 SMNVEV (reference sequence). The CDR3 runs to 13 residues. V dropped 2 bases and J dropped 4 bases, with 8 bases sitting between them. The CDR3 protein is CASSLEGGTEAFF. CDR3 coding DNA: TGTGCCAGCAGTTTAGAGGGAGGCACTGAAGCTTTCTTT.

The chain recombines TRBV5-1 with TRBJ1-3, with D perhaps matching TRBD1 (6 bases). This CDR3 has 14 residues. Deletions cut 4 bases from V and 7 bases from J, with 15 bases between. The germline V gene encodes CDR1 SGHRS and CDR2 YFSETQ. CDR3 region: CASSPTGTMNTIYF. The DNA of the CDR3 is TGCGCCAGCAGCCCTACCGGGACAATGAACACCATATATTTT. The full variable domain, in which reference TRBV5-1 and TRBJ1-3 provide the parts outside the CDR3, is KAGVTQTPRYLIKTRGQQVTLSCSPISGHRSVSWYQQTPGQGLQFLFEYFSETQRNKGNFPGRFSGRQFSNSRSEMNVSTLELGDSALYLCASSPTGTMNTIYFGEGSWLTVV.

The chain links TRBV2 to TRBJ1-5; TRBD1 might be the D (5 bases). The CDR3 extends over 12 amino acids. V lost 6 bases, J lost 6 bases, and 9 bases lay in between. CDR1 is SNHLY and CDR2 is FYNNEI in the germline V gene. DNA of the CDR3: TGTGCCAGCAGGGGGGAGGGTCAGCCCCAGCATTTT. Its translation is CASRGEGQPQHF.

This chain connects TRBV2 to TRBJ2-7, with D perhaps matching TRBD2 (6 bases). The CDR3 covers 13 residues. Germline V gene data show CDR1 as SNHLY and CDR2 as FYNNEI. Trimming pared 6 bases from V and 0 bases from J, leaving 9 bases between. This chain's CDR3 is CASRGGNSYEQYF. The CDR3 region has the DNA TGTGCCAGCAGGGGCGGGAACTCCTACGAGCAGTACTTC.

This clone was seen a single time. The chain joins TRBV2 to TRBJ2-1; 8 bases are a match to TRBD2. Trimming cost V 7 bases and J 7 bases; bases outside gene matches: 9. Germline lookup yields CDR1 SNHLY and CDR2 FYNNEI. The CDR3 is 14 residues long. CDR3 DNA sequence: TGTGCCAGCACTAAGCGGGAGTGGGGTAATGAGCAGTTCTTC. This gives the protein CASTKREWGNEQFF.

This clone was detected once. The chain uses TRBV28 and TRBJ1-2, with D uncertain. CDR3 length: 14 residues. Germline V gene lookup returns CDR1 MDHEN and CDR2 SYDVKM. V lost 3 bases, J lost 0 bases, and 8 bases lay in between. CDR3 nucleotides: TGTGCCAGCAGTTTGGCAGCAGCTAACTATGGCTACACCTTC. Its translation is CASSLAAANYGYTF.

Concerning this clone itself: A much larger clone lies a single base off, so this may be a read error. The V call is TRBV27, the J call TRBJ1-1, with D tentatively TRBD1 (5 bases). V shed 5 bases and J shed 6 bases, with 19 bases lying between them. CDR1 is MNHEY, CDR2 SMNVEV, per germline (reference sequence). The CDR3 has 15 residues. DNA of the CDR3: TGTGCCAGCAGTGAACAGGTGGGTGGTTTCGCTGAAGCTTTCTTT. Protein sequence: CASSEQVGGFAEAFF.

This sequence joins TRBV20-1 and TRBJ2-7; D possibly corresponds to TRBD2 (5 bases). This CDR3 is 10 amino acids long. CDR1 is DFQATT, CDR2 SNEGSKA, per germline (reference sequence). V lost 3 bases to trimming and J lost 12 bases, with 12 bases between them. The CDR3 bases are TGCAGTGCTAGTAGCCGGGGTCTGTACTTC. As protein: CSASSRGLYF.